This TCR beta chain was found in a study of PD-L1 blockade in urothelial cancer. Whole-study context: From 2014, patients received atezolizumab, given as 1,200 mg intravenously every 3 weeks. Males with bladder-origin urothelial cancer constituted most of the roughly 29 patients. Each patient had 0 to 3 earlier chemotherapy regimens.

The time point is: pretreatment peripheral blood. Pretreatment and on-treatment samples were taken, numbering 1 to 8 per patient. Sequenced by immunoSEQ multiplex PCR; TCRdb stores in-frame clones only, minus some. Altogether approximately 50,000 clones are present, 80% to 90% being singletons, with the ten largest covering approximately 2.9%. The CDR3 spans 16 residues. V gave up 0 bases and J gave up 9 bases, with 20 bases separating them. CDR1 and CDR2 from the germline V gene are MNHEY and SMNVEV (reference sequence). The chain is built from TRBV27 and TRBJ1-2; TRBD1 is a possible D gene (6 bases). The specimen was PBMCs, collected around atezolizumab (anti-PD-L1) treatment. The source of this sequence is a man in his 70s with urothelial cancer. CDR3 coding DNA: TGTGCCAGCAGTTTATCGAAACAGGGAATAGTAGGAAGCTACACCTTC. Its translation: CASSLSKQGIVGSYTF.